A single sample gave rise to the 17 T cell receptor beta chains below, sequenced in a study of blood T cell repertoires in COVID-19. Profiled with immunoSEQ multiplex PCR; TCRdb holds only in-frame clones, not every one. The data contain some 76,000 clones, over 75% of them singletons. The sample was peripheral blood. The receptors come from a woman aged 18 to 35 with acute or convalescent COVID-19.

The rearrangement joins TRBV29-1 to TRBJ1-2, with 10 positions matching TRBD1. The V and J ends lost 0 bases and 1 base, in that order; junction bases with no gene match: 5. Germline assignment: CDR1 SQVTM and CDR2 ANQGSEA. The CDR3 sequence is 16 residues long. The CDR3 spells CSVEDLRTGGNYGYTF. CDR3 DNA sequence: TGCAGCGTTGAAGATCTGCGGACAGGGGGTAACTATGGCTACACCTTC. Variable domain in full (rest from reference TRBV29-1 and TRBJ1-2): SAVISQKPSRDICQRGTSLTIQCQVDSQVTMMFWYRQQPGQSLTLIATANQGSEATYESGFVIDKFPISRPNLTFSTLTVSNMSPEDSSIYLCSVEDLRTGGNYGYTFGSGTRLTVV.

CDR3 in DNA: TGTGCCAGCAGTGCCGGACAGGCTGGGCCCCAGCATTTT. Protein sequence: CASSAGQAGPQHF. The chain joins TRBV6-6 to TRBJ1-5; 7 bases are a match to TRBD1. Trimming cost V 5 bases and J 9 bases; bases outside gene matches: 7. The CDR3 has 13 amino acids. Germline CDR1 reads MNHNY; CDR2 reads SVGAGI (reference sequence).

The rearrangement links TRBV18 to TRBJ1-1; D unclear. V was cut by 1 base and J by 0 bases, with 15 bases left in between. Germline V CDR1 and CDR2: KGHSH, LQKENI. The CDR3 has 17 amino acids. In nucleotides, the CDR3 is TGTGCCAGCTCACCACAACCGGGAAAAATCATGAACACTGAAGCTTTCTTT. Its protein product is CASSPQPGKIMNTEAFF.

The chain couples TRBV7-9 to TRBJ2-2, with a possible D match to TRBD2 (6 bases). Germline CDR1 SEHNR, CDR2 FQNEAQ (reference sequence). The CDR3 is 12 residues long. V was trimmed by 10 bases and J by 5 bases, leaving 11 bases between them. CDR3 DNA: TGTGCCATCCGGAGGGGAACCGGGGAGCTGTTTTTT. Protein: CAIRRGTGELFF.

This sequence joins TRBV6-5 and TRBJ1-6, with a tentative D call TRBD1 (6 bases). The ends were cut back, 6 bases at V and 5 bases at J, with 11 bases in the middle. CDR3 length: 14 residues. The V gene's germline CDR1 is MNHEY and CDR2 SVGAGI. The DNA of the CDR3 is TGTGCCAGCAGACACAGGGACGATAATTCACCCCTCCACTTT. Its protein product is CASRHRDDNSPLHF.

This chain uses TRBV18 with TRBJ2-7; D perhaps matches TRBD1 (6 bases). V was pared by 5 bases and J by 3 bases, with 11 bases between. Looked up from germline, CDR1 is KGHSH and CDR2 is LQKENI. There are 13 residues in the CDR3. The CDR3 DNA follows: TGTGCCAGCTCAGTTAACAGGGTCTACGAGCAGTACTTC. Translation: CASSVNRVYEQYF. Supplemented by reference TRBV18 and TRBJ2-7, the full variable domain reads NAGVMQNPRHLVRRRGQEARLRCSPMKGHSHVYWYRQLPEEGLKFMVYLQKENIIDESGMPKERFSAEFPKEGPSILRIQQVVRGDSAAYFCASSVNRVYEQYFGPGTRLTVT.

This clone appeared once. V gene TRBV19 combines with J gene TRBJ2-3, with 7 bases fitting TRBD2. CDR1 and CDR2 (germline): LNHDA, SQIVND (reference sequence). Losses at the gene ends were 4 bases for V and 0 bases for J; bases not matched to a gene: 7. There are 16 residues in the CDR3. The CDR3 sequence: CASSRGAGSSTDTQYF. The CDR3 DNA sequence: TGTGCCAGTAGTAGGGGAGCGGGGTCTAGCACAGATACGCAGTATTTT.

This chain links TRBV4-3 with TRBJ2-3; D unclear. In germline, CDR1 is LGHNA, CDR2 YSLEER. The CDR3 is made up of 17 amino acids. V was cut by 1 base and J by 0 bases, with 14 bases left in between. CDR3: CASSQVPSQRSTDTQYF. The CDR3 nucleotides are TGCGCCAGCAGCCAAGTACCGTCGCAGCGAAGCACAGATACGCAGTATTTT.

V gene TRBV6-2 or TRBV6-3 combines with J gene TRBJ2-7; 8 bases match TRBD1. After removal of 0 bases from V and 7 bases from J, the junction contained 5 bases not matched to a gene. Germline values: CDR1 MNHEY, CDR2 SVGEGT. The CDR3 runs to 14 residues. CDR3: CASSYSRDRWEQYF. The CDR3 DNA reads TGTGCCAGCAGTTACTCGCGGGACAGGTGGGAGCAGTACTTC.

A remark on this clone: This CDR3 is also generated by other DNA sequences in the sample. The DNA for the CDR3 is TGTGCCAGCAGCTCCCGGGGGGTATACAATGAGCAGTTCTTC. This codes for CASSSRGVYNEQFF. The rearrangement uses TRBV11-2 and TRBJ2-1, with 7 positions matching TRBD2. The germline CDR1 and CDR2 sequences are SGHAT and FQNNGV. CDR3 length equals 14 residues. After removal of 4 bases from V and 4 bases from J, the junction contained 4 bases not matched to a gene.

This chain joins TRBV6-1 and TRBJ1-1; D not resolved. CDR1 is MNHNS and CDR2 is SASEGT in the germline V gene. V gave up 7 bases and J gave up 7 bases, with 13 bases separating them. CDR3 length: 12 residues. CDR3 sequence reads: CASTPPGIEAFF. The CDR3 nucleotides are TGTGCCAGCACCCCCCCGGGTATTGAAGCTTTCTTT.

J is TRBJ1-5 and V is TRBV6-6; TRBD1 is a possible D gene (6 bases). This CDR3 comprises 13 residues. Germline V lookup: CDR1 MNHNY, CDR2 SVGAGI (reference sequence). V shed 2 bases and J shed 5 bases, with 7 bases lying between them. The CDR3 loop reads CASSYPGDQPQHF. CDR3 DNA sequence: TGTGCCAGCAGTTACCCAGGGGATCAGCCCCAGCATTTT.

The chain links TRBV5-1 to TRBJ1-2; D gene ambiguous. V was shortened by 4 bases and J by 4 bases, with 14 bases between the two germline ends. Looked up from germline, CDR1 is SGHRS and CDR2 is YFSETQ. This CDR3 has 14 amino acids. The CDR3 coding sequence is TGCGCCAGCAGCATTTTCCCCGGGAGCTATGGCTACACCTTC. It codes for CASSIFPGSYGYTF.

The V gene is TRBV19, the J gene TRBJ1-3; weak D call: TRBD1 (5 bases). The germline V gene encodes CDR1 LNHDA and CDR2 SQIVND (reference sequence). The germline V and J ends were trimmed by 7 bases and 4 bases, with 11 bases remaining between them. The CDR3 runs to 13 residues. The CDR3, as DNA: TGTGCCAGTATGGGGACTCCGGGAAACACCATATATTTT. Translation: CASMGTPGNTIYF. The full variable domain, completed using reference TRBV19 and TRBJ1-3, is DGGITQSPKYLFRKEGQNVTLSCEQNLNHDAMYWYRQDPGQGLRLIYYSQIVNDFQKGDIAEGYSVSREKKESFPLTVTSAQKNPTAFYLCASMGTPGNTIYFGEGSWLTVV.

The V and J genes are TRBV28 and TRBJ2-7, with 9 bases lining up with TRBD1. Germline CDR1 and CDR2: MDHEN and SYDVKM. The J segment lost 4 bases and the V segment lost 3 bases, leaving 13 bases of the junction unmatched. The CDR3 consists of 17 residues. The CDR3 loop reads CASSFSSTGTGRYEQYF. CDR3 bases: TGTGCCAGCAGTTTCTCTTCGACCGGGACAGGGCGGTACGAGCAGTACTTC.

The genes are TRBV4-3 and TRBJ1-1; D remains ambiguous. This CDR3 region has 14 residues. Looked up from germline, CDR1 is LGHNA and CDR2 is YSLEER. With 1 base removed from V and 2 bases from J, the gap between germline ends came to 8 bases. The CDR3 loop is CASSQVGGNTEAFF. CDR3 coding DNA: TGCGCCAGCAGCCAAGTTGGCGGTAACACTGAAGCTTTCTTT.

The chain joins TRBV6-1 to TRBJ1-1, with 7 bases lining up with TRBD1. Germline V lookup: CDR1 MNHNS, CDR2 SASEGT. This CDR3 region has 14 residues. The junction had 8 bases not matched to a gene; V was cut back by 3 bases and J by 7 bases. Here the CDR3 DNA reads TGTGCCAGCAGTGACAAAACAGGGGTCCGTGAAGCTTTCTTT. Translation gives CASSDKTGVREAFF.